The 7 T cell receptor beta chains given below trace back to one sample, sequenced in a study of cytomegalovirus exposure and HLA in healthy donors. Researchers ran the PCR with 60 Vbeta and 13 Jbeta primers. Generated by immunoSEQ multiplex PCR, the TCRdb table keeps only in-frame clones and is missing some. The sample consists of under 250,000 clones, around 80% of them appearing once. Sample: PBMCs. Receptors originate from a man aged 18 to 30 in good health and CMV-seronegative.

The chain uses TRBV4-1 and TRBJ2-7; TRBD1 matches 12 bases. The germline gives CDR1 MGHRA, CDR2 YSYEKL. This CDR3 is 15 amino acids long. After removal of 3 bases from V and 7 bases from J, the junction contained 7 bases not matched to a gene. The CDR3 region is CASSQLGQGAGEQYF. As DNA, the CDR3 is TGCGCCAGCAGCCAGTTGGGACAGGGGGCGGGGGAGCAGTACTTC.

The V call is TRBV29-1, the J call TRBJ1-2; D might be TRBD1 (5 bases). Trimming removed 5 bases at V and 7 bases at J, with 11 bases between. Germline V gene sequence: CDR1 SQVTM, CDR2 ANQGSEA. The CDR3 is 11 amino acids. The CDR3 protein is CSVPGDGGYTF. CDR3 coding DNA: TGCAGCGTTCCGGGGGATGGTGGCTACACCTTC.

This clone was counted only a few times. The J gene is TRBJ1-5, the V gene TRBV19; tentative D call: TRBD1 (6 bases). Trimming took 5 bases from V and 6 from J, leaving 11 bases between them. This CDR3 has 13 residues. Germline lookup yields CDR1 LNHDA and CDR2 SQIVND (reference sequence). The CDR3 spells CASSPGAGQPQHF. The CDR3 nucleotides read TGTGCCAGTAGTCCAGGGGCTGGTCAGCCCCAGCATTTT.

The CDR3 region is CASSSLANLHTDTQYF. The CDR3 nucleotides read TGTGCCAGCAGCTCACTAGCGAACCTTCACACAGATACGCAGTATTTT. The chain combines TRBV5-4 with TRBJ2-3, with 7 bases identical to TRBD2. The J segment lost 2 bases and the V segment lost 3 bases, leaving 9 bases of the junction unmatched. CDR3 length: 16 residues. Germline CDR1 and CDR2: SGHNT and YYREEE (reference sequence). Complete variable domain (other parts from reference TRBV5-4 and TRBJ2-3): ETGVTQSPTHLIKTRGQQVTLRCSSQSGHNTVSWYQQALGQGPQFIFQYYREEENGRGNFPPRFSGLQFPNYSSELNVNALELDDSALYLCASSSLANLHTDTQYFGPGTRLTVL.

This chain links TRBV6-1 with TRBJ2-7; 7 nucleotides line up with TRBD1. Germline trimming cut 3 bases from V and 5 bases from J; bases unmatched to any gene: 13. The CDR3 length is 16 residues. CDR1 is MNHNS and CDR2 is SASEGT in the germline V gene. CDR3 nucleotide sequence: TGTGCCAGCAGTGACGCCACAGGGGCGTTGGTGGACGAGCAGTACTTC. Translated: CASSDATGALVDEQYF.

The rearrangement links TRBV5-1 to TRBJ1-2, with 7 bases aligning to TRBD1. CDR1 is SGHRS, CDR2 YFSETQ, per germline. CDR3 length: 15 amino acids. Germline trimming cut 0 bases from V and 5 bases from J; bases unmatched to any gene: 7. DNA for the CDR3: TGCGCCAGCAGCTTGGCCCTGGGACAGTGGTATGGCTACACCTTC. Translating it yields CASSLALGQWYGYTF.

The genes are TRBV18 and TRBJ1-1; 8 nucleotides match TRBD1. After removal of 2 bases from V and 4 bases from J, the junction contained 12 bases not matched to a gene. Germline V CDR1 and CDR2: KGHSH, LQKENI. The CDR3 length is 17 residues. The CDR3 loop reads CASSPRTGPPTGTEAFF. CDR3 in DNA: TGTGCCAGCTCACCAAGGACAGGGCCCCCTACGGGCACTGAAGCTTTCTTT.